The subject of this entry is one TCR beta chain. No antigen is known for it. Profiled with immunoSEQ multiplex PCR; TCRdb holds only in-frame clones, not every one. The sample shows more than 85,000 clones, about 91% of them seen only once. The data are from a study of T cell responses to AZD1222 COVID-19 vaccine. Study observations and caveats: In all cases, repertoires were sampled only after the peak T cell response. Donors in the cohort were predominantly white British and more often female, and clonal diversity was possibly underestimated.

This CDR3 has 14 amino acids. V trimming: 7 bases; J trimming: 7 bases; junction bases outside the gene matches: 8. Germline CDR1 and CDR2: LGHNA and YNFKEQ. The sequence derives from an adult who received the AZD1222 COVID-19 vaccine. V usage is TRBV4-2 and J usage is TRBJ2-7; 12 nucleotides align to TRBD2. The sequencing here drew on peripheral blood, taken 28 days after the second AZD1222 dose. The CDR3 DNA sequence: TGTGCCAGCACCCTAGCGGGAGGGCCCGGTGAGCAGTACTTC. It specifies CASTLAGGPGEQYF.